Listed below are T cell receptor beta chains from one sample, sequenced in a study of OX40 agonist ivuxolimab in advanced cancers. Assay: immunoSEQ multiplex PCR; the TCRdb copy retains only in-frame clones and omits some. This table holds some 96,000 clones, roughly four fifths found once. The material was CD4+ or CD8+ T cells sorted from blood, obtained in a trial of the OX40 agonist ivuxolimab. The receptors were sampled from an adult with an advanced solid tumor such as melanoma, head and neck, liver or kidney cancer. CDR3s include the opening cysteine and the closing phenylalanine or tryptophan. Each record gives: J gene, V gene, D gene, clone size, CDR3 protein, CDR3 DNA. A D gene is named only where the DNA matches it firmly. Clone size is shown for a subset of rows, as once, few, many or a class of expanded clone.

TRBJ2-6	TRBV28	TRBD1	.	CASQQGAYGANVLTF	TGTGCCAGCCAACAGGGGGCGTATGGGGCCAACGTCCTGACTTTC
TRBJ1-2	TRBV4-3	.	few	CASSQDRRYGYTF	TGCGCCAGCAGCCAAGATCGCCGGTATGGCTACACCTTC
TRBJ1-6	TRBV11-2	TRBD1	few	CASSRDSNSPLHF	TGTGCCAGCAGCCGGGACAGCAATTCACCCCTCCACTTT
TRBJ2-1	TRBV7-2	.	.	CASSIRGGQGANEQFF	TGTGCCAGCAGTATCCGGGGCGGTCAAGGTGCGAATGAGCAGTTCTTC
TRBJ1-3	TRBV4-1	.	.	CASSQAGTFGNTIYF	TGCGCCAGCAGCCAAGCCGGGACATTTGGAAACACCATATATTTT
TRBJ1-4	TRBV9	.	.	CASSGTSGTVNEKLFF	TGTGCCAGCAGCGGAACCTCCGGGACTGTTAATGAAAAACTGTTTTTT
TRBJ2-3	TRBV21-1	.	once	CASSKIEDRGRSRNTTDTQYF	TGTGCCAGCAGCAAAATCGAAGACAGGGGGCGATCTCGAAATACCACAGATACGCAGTATTTT
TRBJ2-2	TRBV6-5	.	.	CASRAARMNTGELFF	TGTGCCAGCAGGGCCGCTAGGATGAACACCGGGGAGCTGTTTTTT
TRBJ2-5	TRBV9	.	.	CASSVDQGQETQYF	TGTGCCAGCAGCGTAGATCAGGGTCAAGAGACCCAGTACTTC
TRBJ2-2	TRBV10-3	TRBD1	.	CAIRVQGAAGTGELFF	TGTGCCATCAGAGTACAGGGGGCAGCTGGCACCGGGGAGCTGTTTTTT
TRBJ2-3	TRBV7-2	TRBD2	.	CASSLVAGGVTDTQYF	TGTGCCAGCAGCTTAGTTGCGGGGGGCGTCACAGATACGCAGTATTTT
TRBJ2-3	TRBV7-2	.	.	CASSPAEGPDTQYF	TGTGCCAGCAGCCCCGCGGAGGGCCCAGATACGCAGTATTTT
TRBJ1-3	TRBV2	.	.	CASSGGGGFSGNTIYF	TGTGCCAGCAGTGGGGGTGGGGGATTCTCTGGAAACACCATATATTTT
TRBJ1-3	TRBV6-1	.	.	CASSEEHRGNTIYF	TGTGCCAGCAGTGAAGAACATAGGGGAAACACCATATATTTT
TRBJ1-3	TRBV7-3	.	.	CASSDGSSGNTIYF	TGTGCCAGCAGCGACGGTTCATCTGGAAACACCATATATTTT
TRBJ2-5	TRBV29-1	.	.	CSVGASVETQYF	TGCAGCGTTGGGGCTAGCGTGGAGACCCAGTACTTC
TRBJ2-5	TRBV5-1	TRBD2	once	CASSSGAGATETQYF	TGCGCCAGCAGCTCGGGAGCGGGGGCTACGGAGACCCAGTACTTC
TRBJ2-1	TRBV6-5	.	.	CASSYSRRNNEQFF	TGTGCCAGCAGTTACTCGAGACGGAACAATGAGCAGTTCTTC
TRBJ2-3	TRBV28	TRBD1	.	CASGLGQAYRTDTQYF	TGTGCCAGCGGGCTTGGACAGGCCTACCGCACAGATACGCAGTATTTT